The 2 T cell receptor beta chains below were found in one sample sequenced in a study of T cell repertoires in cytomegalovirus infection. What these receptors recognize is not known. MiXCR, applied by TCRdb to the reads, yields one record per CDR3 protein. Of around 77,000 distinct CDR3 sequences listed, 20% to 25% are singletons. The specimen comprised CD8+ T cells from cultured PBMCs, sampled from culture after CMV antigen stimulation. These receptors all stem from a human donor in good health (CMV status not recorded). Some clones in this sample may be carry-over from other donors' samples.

DNA for the CDR3: TGTGCCAGCCAACAAGCCCAAGGACAGCCCCAGCATTTT. Residues: CASQQAQGQPQHF. The chain carries TRBV6-2 or TRBV6-3 and TRBJ1-5; D uncertain. Germline loops: CDR1 MNHEY, CDR2 SVGEGT. This CDR3 has 13 amino acids. Trimming removed 8 bases from V and 7 bases from J, with 15 bases in between.

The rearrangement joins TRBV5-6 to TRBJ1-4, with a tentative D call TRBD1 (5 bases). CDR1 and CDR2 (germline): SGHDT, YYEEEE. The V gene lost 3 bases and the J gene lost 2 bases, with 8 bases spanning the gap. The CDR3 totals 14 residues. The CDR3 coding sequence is TGTGCCAGCAGCTGGGGGGGGACTAATGAAAAACTGTTTTTT. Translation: CASSWGGTNEKLFF.